The next 27 T cell receptor beta chains were all read from a single sample in a study of long-term antiretroviral therapy in people with HIV. Researchers report immunoSEQ v3.0 was run at survey level. The table came from immunoSEQ multiplex PCR; TCRdb's copy has only in-frame clones and leaves some out. The sample records about 24,000 clones, approximately 81% being singletons. The sequences come from unsorted PBMCs, collected at the start of antiretroviral therapy, before treatment. Every receptor here comes from a woman between 18 and 29 years old with HIV.

The genes are TRBV6-1 and TRBJ2-1; 9 positions match TRBD2. The CDR3 runs 14 residues. Per germline, CDR1 MNHNS and CDR2 SASEGT. The V segment lost 8 bases and the J segment 9 bases; nucleotides outside the gene matches: 11. CDR3 nucleotide sequence: TGTGCCAGCCCAAATACTAGCGGGTCCCCTGAGCAGTTCTTC. As protein: CASPNTSGSPEQFF.

V usage is TRBV6-1 and J usage is TRBJ2-1; 7 bases line up with TRBD2. Germline values: CDR1 MNHNS, CDR2 SASEGT. This CDR3 is built from 16 residues. After removal of 4 bases from V and 8 bases from J, the junction contained 14 bases not matched to a gene. The CDR3 protein is CASSAEGGIPGDEQFF. The CDR3, as DNA: TGTGCCAGCAGTGCCGAGGGAGGGATCCCCGGCGATGAGCAGTTCTTC.

This chain connects TRBV30 to TRBJ1-1, with 8 nucleotides matching TRBD1. The CDR3 sequence is 13 residues long. In germline, CDR1 is GTSNPN, CDR2 SVGIG (reference sequence). J was trimmed by 3 bases and V by 3 bases; bases with no gene match: 3. The CDR3 reads CAWSADRDTEAFF. The CDR3 nucleotides read TGTGCCTGGAGCGCGGACAGGGACACTGAAGCTTTCTTT.

The chain couples TRBV7-8 to TRBJ2-7; 8 bases map to TRBD2. This CDR3 has 16 residues. J gave up 2 bases and V 3 bases, and 9 bases lay outside the gene matches. The germline gives CDR1 SGHVS, CDR2 FQNEAQ. The CDR3 coding sequence is TGTGCCAGCAGCTTCTCCTCCGGGGGGGAGGCCTACGAGCAGTACTTC. It encodes CASSFSSGGEAYEQYF.

V gene TRBV4-3 combines with J gene TRBJ2-2; 7 bases match TRBD1. The V gene's germline CDR1 is LGHNA and CDR2 YSLEER. J was trimmed by 7 bases and V by 4 bases; bases with no gene match: 9. The CDR3 spans 15 residues. For the CDR3, the DNA is TGCGCCAGCAGCCTAAGAGGGGGCGTCCTCGGGGAGCTGTTTTTT. This sequence encodes CASSLRGGVLGELFF.

The V gene is TRBV6-1, the J gene TRBJ2-7; D might be TRBD2 (5 bases). Germline V gene data show CDR1 as MNHNS and CDR2 as SASEGT. The CDR3 extends over 14 amino acids. The V end was cut by 2 bases, the J end by 5 bases, with 13 bases between. The CDR3 DNA reads as TGTGCCAGCAGTGAATACGGGGTTATCCACGAGCAGTACTTC. Amino acids: CASSEYGVIHEQYF.

V usage is TRBV18 and J usage is TRBJ2-7; TRBD1 aligns across 7 bases. The CDR3 loop spans 13 amino acids. Germline V gene lookup returns CDR1 KGHSH and CDR2 LQKENI. J lost 3 bases, V lost 3 bases, and 2 bases had no gene match. CDR3 sequence reads: CASSPGQLYEQYF. In nucleotides, the CDR3 is TGTGCCAGCTCACCGGGACAGCTCTACGAGCAGTACTTC. Supplemented by reference TRBV18 and TRBJ2-7, the full variable domain reads NAGVMQNPRHLVRRRGQEARLRCSPMKGHSHVYWYRQLPEEGLKFMVYLQKENIIDESGMPKERFSAEFPKEGPSILRIQQVVRGDSAAYFCASSPGQLYEQYFGPGTRLTVT.

This clone was seen only a few times. The rearrangement joins TRBV7-9 to TRBJ1-4, with 9 bases matching TRBD1. The CDR3 length is 14 residues. Trimming at V came to 3 bases and at J to 8 bases, leaving 4 bases not matched to a gene. Germline V lookup: CDR1 SEHNR, CDR2 FQNEAQ (reference sequence). The CDR3 coding sequence is TGTGCCAGCAGCTTGGACAGGGGCTACGAAAAACTGTTTTTT. This encodes CASSLDRGYEKLFF.

The chain links TRBV7-2 to TRBJ2-3; D is possibly TRBD2 (7 bases). The CDR3 sequence is 14 residues long. Per the germline V gene, CDR1 is SGHTA and CDR2 is FQGNSA. Trimming removed 3 bases from V and 4 bases from J, with 11 bases in between. CDR3 amino acids: CASSLGGGADTQYF. DNA of the CDR3: TGTGCCAGCAGCTTGGGGGGGGGCGCAGATACGCAGTATTTT. Complete variable domain (other parts from reference TRBV7-2 and TRBJ2-3): GAGVSQSPSNKVTEKGKDVELRCDPISGHTALYWYRQSLGQGLEFLIYFQGNSAPDKSGLPSDRFSAERTGGSVSTLTIQRTQQEDSAVYLCASSLGGGADTQYFGPGTRLTVL.

The chain links TRBV20-1 to TRBJ1-2; TRBD1 matches at 7 bases. The CDR3 has 11 residues. From germline, CDR1 is DFQATT and CDR2 SNEGSKA (reference sequence). The V and J ends lost 5 bases and 8 bases, in that order; junction bases with no gene match: 5. CDR3: CSAYTGEGYTF. The DNA of the CDR3 is TGCAGTGCTTATACAGGGGAAGGCTACACCTTC.

The chain uses TRBV29-1 and TRBJ2-7, with a possible D match to TRBD2 (5 bases). The CDR3 extends over 11 amino acids. Germline V gene sequence: CDR1 SQVTM, CDR2 ANQGSEA. The V end lost 7 bases, the J end lost 3 bases, and 10 bases lay between the germline ends. CDR3: CSAYRDYEQYF. In nucleotides, the CDR3 is TGCAGCGCCTATCGGGACTACGAGCAGTACTTC.

This clone was seen just once. In nucleotides, the CDR3 is TGCGCCAGCAGCCAACCGGGACTAGCGGGAGGGTCGGGGGAGCTGTTTTTT. Translating gives CASSQPGLAGGSGELFF. The J gene is TRBJ2-2, the V gene TRBV4-1; TRBD2 matches at 16 bases. This CDR3 is 17 amino acids long. V gave up 2 bases and J gave up 8 bases; unmatched junction bases: 5. Germline CDR1 MGHRA, CDR2 YSYEKL.

This clone was counted between two and nine times. The rearrangement links TRBV4-2 to TRBJ2-2; 7 bases are a match to TRBD2. Trimming at V came to 0 bases and at J to 6 bases, leaving 1 base not matched to a gene. Germline CDR1 is LGHNA and CDR2 is YNFKEQ. The length of the CDR3 is 14 residues. The CDR3 loop is CASSQDRGAGELFF. DNA of the CDR3: TGTGCCAGCAGCCAAGATCGGGGGGCCGGGGAGCTGTTTTTT.

This chain links TRBV2 with TRBJ2-3; 10 nucleotides line up with TRBD2. V shed 5 bases, J shed 2 bases, and the junction held 7 bases outside the gene matches. The germline V gene has CDR1 SNHLY and CDR2 FYNNEI. The CDR3 consists of 16 residues. CDR3 sequence reads: CASSLGAGGNTDTQYF. The CDR3 DNA reads TGTGCCAGCAGTCTTGGAGCGGGAGGGAACACAGATACGCAGTATTTT.

In its sample, this clone is medium-sized (0.01 to 0.1%). The chain links TRBV7-8 to TRBJ2-3; D is unclear. Per the germline V gene, CDR1 is SGHVS and CDR2 is FQNEAQ. The CDR3 runs to 15 residues. V dropped 5 bases and J dropped 0 bases, with 12 bases sitting between them. The DNA for the CDR3 is TGTGCCAGCAGCCCCACGGCCTCGAGCACAGATACGCAGTATTTT. It codes for CASSPTASSTDTQYF.

This chain links TRBV10-2 with TRBJ1-5, with unresolved D. Germline V lookup: CDR1 WSHSY, CDR2 SAAADI. The CDR3 contains 14 residues. Trimming left V 8 bases short and J 0 bases short, with 11 bases between. DNA of the CDR3: TGCGCCAGCGGGATGAGGGATAGCAATCAGCCCCAGCATTTT. Translation: CASGMRDSNQPQHF.

V is TRBV5-6 and J is TRBJ2-7; D is unresolved. The CDR3 consists of 14 residues. Germline lookup yields CDR1 SGHDT and CDR2 YYEEEE. Trimming left V 0 bases short and J 0 bases short, with 7 bases between. The CDR3, as DNA: TGTGCCAGCAGCTTGGTTGCTCCCTCCTACGAGCAGTACTTC. Encoded protein: CASSLVAPSYEQYF.

This clone came up once. This chain joins TRBV28 and TRBJ2-7; 8 bases agree with TRBD2. Unmatched junction bases numbered 17, after V lost 6 bases and J lost 13 bases. The CDR3 runs to 14 residues. The germline gives CDR1 MDHEN, CDR2 SYDVKM. CDR3 coding DNA: TGTGCCAGCAGCAACTCGGGAGTGGGACTAGTTGAATACTTC. As protein: CASSNSGVGLVEYF.

The V gene is TRBV19, the J gene TRBJ1-1; 8 bases fit TRBD1. With V trimmed by 7 bases and J by 0 bases, 10 bases remained unmatched. The CDR3 loop spans 16 amino acids. The V gene's germline CDR1 is LNHDA and CDR2 SQIVND (reference sequence). The CDR3 coding sequence is TGTGCCAGTATAGGCGGACAGGGACTAATGAACACTGAAGCTTTCTTT. Its translation is CASIGGQGLMNTEAFF. Complete variable domain (other parts from reference TRBV19 and TRBJ1-1): DGGITQSPKYLFRKEGQNVTLSCEQNLNHDAMYWYRQDPGQGLRLIYYSQIVNDFQKGDIAEGYSVSREKKESFPLTVTSAQKNPTAFYLCASIGGQGLMNTEAFFGQGTRLTVV.

The V call is TRBV27, the J call TRBJ2-3; TRBD2 matches 9 bases. The germline CDR1 and CDR2 sequences are MNHEY and SMNVEV (reference sequence). Trimming at V came to 5 bases and at J to 2 bases, leaving 5 bases not matched to a gene. This CDR3 comprises 15 residues. CDR3 bases: TGTGCCAGCAGTGGTAGCGGGGGAATCACAGATACGCAGTATTTT. This sequence encodes CASSGSGGITDTQYF.

The gene calls are TRBV27 and TRBJ1-4; unclear D gene. V lost 5 bases, J lost 4 bases, and 17 bases lay in between. Looked up from germline, CDR1 is MNHEY and CDR2 is SMNVEV (reference sequence). This CDR3 has 16 amino acids. As DNA, the CDR3 is TGTGCCAGCAGTCCAACCCCCAACCTACTTAATGAAAAACTGTTTTTT. Translated: CASSPTPNLLNEKLFF.

This rearrangement joins TRBV10-3 to TRBJ2-3, with D possibly being TRBD1 (6 bases). Looked up from germline, CDR1 is ENHRY and CDR2 is SYGVKD. The CDR3 runs 13 residues. V was cut by 6 bases and J by 2 bases, with 9 bases left in between. CDR3 region: CAIRQGSTDTQYF. Written as DNA, the CDR3 is TGTGCCATCAGACAGGGATCCACAGATACGCAGTATTTT.

The chain links TRBV6-1 to TRBJ1-2; tentative D call: TRBD1 (6 bases). Germline CDR1 MNHNS, CDR2 SASEGT. The CDR3 loop spans 15 amino acids. The V end was cut by 6 bases, the J end by 3 bases, with 17 bases between. CDR3 region: CASRALQGVDYGYTF. CDR3 nucleotide sequence: TGTGCCAGCAGGGCACTACAGGGCGTAGACTATGGCTACACCTTC.

The chain employs TRBV7-8 and TRBJ2-5; a weak D match, TRBD2 (5 bases). CDR1 SGHVS and CDR2 FQNEAQ come from the germline V gene. CDR3 length: 13 amino acids. V was shortened by 4 bases and J by 4 bases, with 10 bases between the two germline ends. The CDR3: CASSSPLGETQYF. The CDR3 DNA sequence: TGTGCCAGCAGCTCCCCACTAGGAGAGACCCAGTACTTC.

The genes are TRBV13 and TRBJ1-4; unclear D gene. Germline-derived CDR1 and CDR2 are PRHDT and FYEKMQ (reference sequence). CDR3 length: 14 amino acids. Trimming shortened V by 3 bases and J by 5 bases, and 10 bases separated the two germline ends. The CDR3 sequence is CASSFHSQNEKLFF. In nucleotides, the CDR3 is TGTGCCAGCAGCTTTCACAGCCAAAATGAAAAACTGTTTTTT.

This chain connects TRBV5-1 to TRBJ1-1, with a tentative D call TRBD1 (5 bases). Per germline, CDR1 SGHRS and CDR2 YFSETQ. This CDR3 spans 16 amino acids. V gave up 0 bases and J gave up 3 bases, with 15 bases separating them. CDR3 sequence reads: CASSLAHDSFDTEAFF. For the CDR3, the DNA is TGCGCCAGCAGCTTGGCCCACGACAGTTTTGACACTGAAGCTTTCTTT. The complete variable domain, with remaining parts taken from reference TRBV5-1 and TRBJ1-1, reads KAGVTQTPRYLIKTRGQQVTLSCSPISGHRSVSWYQQTPGQGLQFLFEYFSETQRNKGNFPGRFSGRQFSNSRSEMNVSTLELGDSALYLCASSLAHDSFDTEAFFGQGTRLTVV.

The chain is built from TRBV30 and TRBJ2-1; D tentatively fits TRBD1 or TRBD2 (6 bases each). V was clipped by 3 bases and J by 7 bases, with 16 bases between them. The length of the CDR3 is 14 residues. Per germline, CDR1 GTSNPN and CDR2 SVGIG (reference sequence). The CDR3 loop reads CAWSPGAALNEQFF. The CDR3 nucleotides are TGTGCCTGGAGCCCGGGGGCCGCATTGAATGAGCAGTTCTTC.